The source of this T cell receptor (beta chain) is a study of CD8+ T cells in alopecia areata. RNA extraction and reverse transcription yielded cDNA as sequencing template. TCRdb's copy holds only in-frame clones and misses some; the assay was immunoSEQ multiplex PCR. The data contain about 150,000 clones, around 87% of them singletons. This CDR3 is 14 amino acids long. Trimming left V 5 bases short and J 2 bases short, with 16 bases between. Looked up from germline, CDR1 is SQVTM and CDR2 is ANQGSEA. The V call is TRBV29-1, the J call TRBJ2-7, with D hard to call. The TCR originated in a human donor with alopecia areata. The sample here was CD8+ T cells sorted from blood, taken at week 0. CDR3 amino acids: CSVLWAFSTYEQYF. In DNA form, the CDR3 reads TGCAGCGTTCTCTGGGCCTTCTCGACCTACGAGCAGTACTTC.